This TCR beta chain was sequenced during a study of blood T cell repertoires in COVID-19. Study-wide background: The United States, Italy and Spain were the sources of the acute and convalescent COVID-19 samples.

Method: immunoSEQ multiplex PCR; TCRdb's copy keeps in-frame clones and lacks some. The sample lists about 240,000 clones, around 90% seen once, with just over 7% in the top ten. This CDR3 region has 16 residues. The sequencing sample was made of peripheral blood. The source of this sequence is a man between 60 and 70 years old who had recovered from COVID-19. The genes are TRBV21-1 and TRBJ2-3; the DNA was not used to check the table's D call, TRBD2. TRBV21-1 is reported as a pseudogene. The CDR3 coding sequence is TGTGCCAGCAGCAAGGGCACAGCCGGGAAGGATGGTACGCAGTATTTT. Its translation is CASSKGTAGKDGTQYF.